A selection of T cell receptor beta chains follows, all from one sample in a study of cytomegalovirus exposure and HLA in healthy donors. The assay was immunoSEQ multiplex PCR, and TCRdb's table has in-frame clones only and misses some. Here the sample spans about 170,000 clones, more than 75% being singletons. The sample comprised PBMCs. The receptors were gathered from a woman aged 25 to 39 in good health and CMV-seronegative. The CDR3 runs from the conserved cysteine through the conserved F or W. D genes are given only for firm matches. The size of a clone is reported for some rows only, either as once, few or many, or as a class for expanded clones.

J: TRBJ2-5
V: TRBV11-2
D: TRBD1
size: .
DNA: TGTGCCAGCAGCATCCCTACCGGACAGGAGACTACCCAGTACTTC
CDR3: CASSIPTGQETTQYF

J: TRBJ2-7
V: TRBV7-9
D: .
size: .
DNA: TGTGCCAGCAGCTACAGTAGTGGGTCCCCCTCCTACGAGCAGTACTTC
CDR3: CASSYSSGSPSYEQYF

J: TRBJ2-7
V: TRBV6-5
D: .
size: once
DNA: TGTGCCAGCAGTTATCCAGGGGAGTTGTACGAGCAGTACTTC
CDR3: CASSYPGELYEQYF

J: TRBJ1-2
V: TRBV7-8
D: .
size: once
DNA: TGTGCCAGCAGCTTCCAGGGGCAAGCTAACTATGGCTACACCTTC
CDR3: CASSFQGQANYGYTF

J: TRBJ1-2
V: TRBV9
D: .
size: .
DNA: TGTGCCAGCAGCGGTATCGGTATGGGGCTAAGAAGGAACTATGGCTACACCTTC
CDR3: CASSGIGMGLRRNYGYTF

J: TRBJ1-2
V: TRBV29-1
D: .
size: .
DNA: TGCAGCGTTGAAGGCAAACTGCGGGCAGGTCGCGACTATGGCTACACCTTC
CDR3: CSVEGKLRAGRDYGYTF

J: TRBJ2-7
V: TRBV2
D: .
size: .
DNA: TGTGCCAGCAGTGGCGAGAAATACGAGCAGTACTTC
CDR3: CASSGEKYEQYF

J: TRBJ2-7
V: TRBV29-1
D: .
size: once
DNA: TGCAGCTACTCCACTTGGGAAGGGGGCTCCTACGAGCAGTACTTC
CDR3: CSYSTWEGGSYEQYF

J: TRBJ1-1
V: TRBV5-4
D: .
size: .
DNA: TGTGCCAGCAGCTTGCCTTTGAACACTGAAGCTTTCTTT
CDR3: CASSLPLNTEAFF

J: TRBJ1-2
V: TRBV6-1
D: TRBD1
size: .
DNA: TGTGCCACCATGGGACAGGGGCACCTCTATGGCTACACCTTC
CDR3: CATMGQGHLYGYTF

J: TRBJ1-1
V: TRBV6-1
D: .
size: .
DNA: TGTGCCAGCACTCAAAACACACTGAACACTGAAGCTTTCTTT
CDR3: CASTQNTLNTEAFF

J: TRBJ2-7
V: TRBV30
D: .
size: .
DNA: TGTGCCTGGAGTGTAACAGCCGAGCAGTACTTC
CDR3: CAWSVTAEQYF

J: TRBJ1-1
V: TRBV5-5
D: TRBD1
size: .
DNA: TGTGCCAGCAGCCCCGGGACAGGGTTCGAGATGAACACTGAAGCTTTCTTT
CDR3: CASSPGTGFEMNTEAFF

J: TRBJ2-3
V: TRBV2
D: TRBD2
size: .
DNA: TGTGCCAGCGGGGGGGGGACTAGCGGGGCCACAGATACGCAGTATTTT
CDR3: CASGGGTSGATDTQYF

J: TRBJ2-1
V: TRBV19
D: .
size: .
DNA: TGTGCCAGTAGTATAGAAAGGGGGAATGAGCAGTTCTTC
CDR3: CASSIERGNEQFF

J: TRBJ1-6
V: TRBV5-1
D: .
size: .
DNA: TGCGCCAGCAGCTTTTATTCATTTGTGGGAACTGGAGGATCCTATAATTCACCCCTCCACTTT
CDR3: CASSFYSFVGTGGSYNSPLHF

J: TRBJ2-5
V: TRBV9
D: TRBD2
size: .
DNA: TGTGCCAGCAGCGTAGGGACTAGCGGGGGAGGCCAAGAGACCCAGTACTTC
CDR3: CASSVGTSGGGQETQYF

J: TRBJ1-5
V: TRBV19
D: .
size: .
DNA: TGTGCCAGTACCTTCGACAGAAGCAATCAGCCCCAGCATTTT
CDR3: CASTFDRSNQPQHF

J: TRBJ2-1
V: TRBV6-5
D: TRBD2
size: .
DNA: TGTGCCAGCAGTTACCAGGGAGGGTTACTGGGTAATGAGCAGTTCTTC
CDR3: CASSYQGGLLGNEQFF

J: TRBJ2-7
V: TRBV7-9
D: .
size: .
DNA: TGTGCCAGCAGCTCGGGACTCTCCTACGAGCAGTACTTC
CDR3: CASSSGLSYEQYF

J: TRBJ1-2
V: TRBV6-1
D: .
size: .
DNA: TGTGCCAGCACTCCCGACCCGGGGGGGAGTTATGGCTACACCTTC
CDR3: CASTPDPGGSYGYTF

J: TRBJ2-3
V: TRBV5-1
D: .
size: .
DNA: TGCGCCAGCAGTCCCGGGGGGCGGACAGATACGCAGTATTTT
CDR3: CASSPGGRTDTQYF

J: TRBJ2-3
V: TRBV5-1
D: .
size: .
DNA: TGCGCCAGCAGCTTGGTGGGGGCAGGGCTTTTTGATACGCAGTATTTT
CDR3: CASSLVGAGLFDTQYF

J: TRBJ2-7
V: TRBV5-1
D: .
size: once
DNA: TGCGCCAGCAGCGCTACCCAGGGGATCAACGAGCAGTACTTC
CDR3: CASSATQGINEQYF

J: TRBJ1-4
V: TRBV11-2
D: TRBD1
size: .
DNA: TGTGCCAGCAGCTTAGGGACAGGGTCTGAAAAACTGTTTTTT
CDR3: CASSLGTGSEKLFF

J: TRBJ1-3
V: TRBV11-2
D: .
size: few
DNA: TGTGCCAGCAAGCGAGGATCTGGAAACACCATATATTTT
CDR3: CASKRGSGNTIYF

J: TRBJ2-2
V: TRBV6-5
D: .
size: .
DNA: TGTGCCAGCAGTCAAAGGACAGCCGGGGAGCTGTTTTTT
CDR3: CASSQRTAGELFF

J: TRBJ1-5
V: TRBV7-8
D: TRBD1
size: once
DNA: TGTGCCAGCAGCTTGAGGGGGCCCGATCAGCCCCAGCATTTT
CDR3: CASSLRGPDQPQHF

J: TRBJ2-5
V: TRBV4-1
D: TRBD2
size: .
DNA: TGCGCCAGCAGCCAAGTACTAGCGGGGGGGGAGACCCAGTACTTC
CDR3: CASSQVLAGGETQYF

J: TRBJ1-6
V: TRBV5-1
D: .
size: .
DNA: TGCGCCAGCAGCTATGGGGAGTGGGATTCACCCCTCCACTTT
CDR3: CASSYGEWDSPLHF

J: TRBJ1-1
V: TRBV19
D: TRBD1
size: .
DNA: TGTGCCAGTTGGGAGACAGGGACCTGGGGCACTGAAGCTTTCTTT
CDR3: CASWETGTWGTEAFF

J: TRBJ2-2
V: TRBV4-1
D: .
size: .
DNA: TGCGCCAGCAGCCAAGGGGCAGGGGCTTTAGGCACCGGGGAGCTGTTTTTT
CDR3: CASSQGAGALGTGELFF

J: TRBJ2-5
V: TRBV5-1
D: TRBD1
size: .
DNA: TGCGCCAGCAGCTTCGGACGGACAGGGGAGACCCAGTACTTC
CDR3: CASSFGRTGETQYF

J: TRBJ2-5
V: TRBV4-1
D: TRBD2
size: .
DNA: TGCGCCAGCAGCCAAGAAGCCCCTCTAGCGGGGGGGTTCGAGACCCAGTACTTC
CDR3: CASSQEAPLAGGFETQYF

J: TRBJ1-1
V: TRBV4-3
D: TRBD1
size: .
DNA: TGCGCCAGCAGCCATGGGACAGGGGACGTGGCTGAAGCTTTCTTT
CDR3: CASSHGTGDVAEAFF

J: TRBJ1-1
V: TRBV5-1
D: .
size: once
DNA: TGCGCCAGCAGCTTGCGCGGGTCCACTGAAGCTTTCTTT
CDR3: CASSLRGSTEAFF

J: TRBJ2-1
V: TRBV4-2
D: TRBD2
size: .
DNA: TGTGCCAGCAGCCAAGATAGCCGGCTAGCGGCCTACAATGAGCAGTTCTTC
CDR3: CASSQDSRLAAYNEQFF

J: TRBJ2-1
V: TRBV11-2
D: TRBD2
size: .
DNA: TGTGCCAGCAGCTTAGGGAGCGGGGCGAGGGCCAATGAGCAGTTCTTC
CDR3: CASSLGSGARANEQFF

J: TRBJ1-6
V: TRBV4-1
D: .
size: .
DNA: TGCGCCAGCAGCCGCGGGACTAGGCAGTTTAAGAGGAATTCACCCCTCCACTTT
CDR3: CASSRGTRQFKRNSPLHF

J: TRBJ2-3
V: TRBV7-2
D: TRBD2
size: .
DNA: TGTGCCAGCAGCTTACGCGGGGGGGTCCCAGATACGCAGTATTTT
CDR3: CASSLRGGVPDTQYF

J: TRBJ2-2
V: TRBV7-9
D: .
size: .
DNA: TGTGCCAGCAGCTACGAACCAAGGGGGACCGGGGAGCTGTTTTTT
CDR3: CASSYEPRGTGELFF

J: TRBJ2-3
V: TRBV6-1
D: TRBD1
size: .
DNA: TGTGCCAGCAGTGGGACAGGGGGCGCGAGTAGAGTTACGCAGTATTTT
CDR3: CASSGTGGASRVTQYF

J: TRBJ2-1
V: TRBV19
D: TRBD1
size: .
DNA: TGTGCCAGTAGTACGACAGGGACAAATGAGCAGTTCTTC
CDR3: CASSTTGTNEQFF

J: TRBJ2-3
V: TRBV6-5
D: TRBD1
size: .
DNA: TGTGCCAGCAGTCCCACAGGGGTTGGGCAGTATTTT
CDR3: CASSPTGVGQYF

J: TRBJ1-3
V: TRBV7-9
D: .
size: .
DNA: TGTGCCAGCAGCTCCGCGACAGGATCCTCTGGAAACACCATATATTTT
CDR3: CASSSATGSSGNTIYF

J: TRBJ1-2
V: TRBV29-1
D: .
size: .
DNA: TGCAGCGTTGACGGGAATGGCTACACCTTC
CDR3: CSVDGNGYTF

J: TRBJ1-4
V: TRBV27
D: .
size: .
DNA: TGTGCCAGCAGAGGTTATTTTTCGTCGGGGGGAACTAATGAAAAACTGTTTTTT
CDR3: CASRGYFSSGGTNEKLFF

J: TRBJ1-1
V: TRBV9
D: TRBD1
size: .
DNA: TGTGCCAGCAGCGTCCCAGAATTCGGGACAGACACTGAAGCTTTCTTT
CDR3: CASSVPEFGTDTEAFF

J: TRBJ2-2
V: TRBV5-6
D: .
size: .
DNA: TGTGCCAGCAGCTTCTATCGGGAGGAGCTGTTTTTT
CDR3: CASSFYREELFF

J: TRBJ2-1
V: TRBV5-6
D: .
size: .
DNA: TGTGCCAGCAGCATTCGGACAGACTACAATGAGCAGTTCTTC
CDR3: CASSIRTDYNEQFF

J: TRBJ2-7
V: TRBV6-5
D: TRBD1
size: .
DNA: TGTGCCAGCAGTCGAGACAGGGGCGGGTACGAGCAGTACTTC
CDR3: CASSRDRGGYEQYF

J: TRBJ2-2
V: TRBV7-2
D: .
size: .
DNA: TGTGCCAGCAGCGGCAGGGTTGCGGCCGGGGAGCTGTTTTTT
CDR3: CASSGRVAAGELFF

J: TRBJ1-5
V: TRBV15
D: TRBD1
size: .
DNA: TGTGCCACCAGCAGAAACAGGGGTAGGGAGCCCCAGCATTTT
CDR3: CATSRNRGREPQHF

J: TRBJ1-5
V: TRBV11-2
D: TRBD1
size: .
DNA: TGTGCCAGCAGCCATGGAAGGACAGGCCCGGGAGCCCAGCATTTT
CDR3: CASSHGRTGPGAQHF

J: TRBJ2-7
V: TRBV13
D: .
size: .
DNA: TGTGCCAGCAGTCCCAGGGGTGCCAGCTACGAGCAGTACTTC
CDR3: CASSPRGASYEQYF